Detailed here is one T cell receptor beta chain. This sample was taken from a study of T cell changes during pregnancy in multiple sclerosis. Data came from immunoSEQ multiplex PCR; TCRdb stores just in-frame clones and leaves some out. The sample carries about 38,000 clones, over 90% recorded once. The CDR3 sequence is 16 residues long. CDR1 is SGHAT, CDR2 FQNNGV, per germline. Losses at the gene ends were 6 bases for V and 4 bases for J; bases not matched to a gene: 10. The material was CD4+ T cells from peripheral blood mononuclear cells, obtained after pregnancy. The chain is built from TRBV11-2 and TRBJ1-2; 11 bases are shared with TRBD1. The clonotype comes from a female donor in good health, enrolled as a control in a pregnancy study. The CDR3 sequence is CASRGQGASHSYGYTF. Here the CDR3 DNA reads TGTGCCAGCAGAGGACAGGGGGCGTCTCATAGCTATGGCTACACCTTC. Supplemented by reference TRBV11-2 and TRBJ1-2, the full variable domain reads EAGVAQSPRYKIIEKRQSVAFWCNPISGHATLYWYQQILGQGPKLLIQFQNNGVVDDSQLPKDRFSAERLKGVDSTLKIQPAKLEDSAVYLCASRGQGASHSYGYTFGSGTRLTVV.